These 24 T cell receptor beta chains originate from one sample sequenced in a study of blood T cell repertoires in COVID-19. Assay used: immunoSEQ multiplex PCR; TCRdb lists only in-frame clones, some missing. In the table there are about 190,000 clones, approximately 91% of which are singletons. Material: peripheral blood. These receptor sequences come from a young man with active or convalescent COVID-19.

The rearrangement joins TRBV30 to TRBJ1-3; D not certain. Trimming removed 2 bases at V and 0 bases at J, with 17 bases between. The CDR3 is 17 residues long. Germline CDR1 is GTSNPN and CDR2 is SVGIG (reference sequence). CDR3 protein: CAWSPPRTSRSGNTIYF. The DNA of the CDR3 is TGTGCCTGGAGTCCACCTAGGACTTCCCGCTCTGGAAACACCATATATTTT. The full variable domain, completed using reference TRBV30 and TRBJ1-3, is SQTIHQWPATLVQPVGSPLSLECTVEGTSNPNLYWYRQAAGRGLQLLFYSVGIGQISSEVPQNLSASRPQDRQFILSSKKLLLSDSGFYLCAWSPPRTSRSGNTIYFGEGSWLTVV.

The chain links TRBV10-2 to TRBJ2-7; 12 bases match TRBD2. The CDR3 consists of 17 residues. CDR1 WSHSY and CDR2 SAAADI come from the germline V gene. V lost 2 bases, J lost 2 bases, and 7 bases stayed unmatched. The CDR3 sequence: CASSEPPPSGGAYEQYF. CDR3 DNA: TGCGCCAGCAGTGAGCCCCCTCCTAGCGGGGGGGCCTACGAGCAGTACTTC.

The V call is TRBV30, the J call TRBJ2-1, with 8 bases identical to TRBD2. This CDR3 is 13 amino acids long. The germline gives CDR1 GTSNPN, CDR2 SVGIG (reference sequence). V lost 2 bases and J lost 5; bases outside the gene matches: 2. CDR3 amino acids: CAWSTLADNEQFF. In DNA, the CDR3 is TGTGCCTGGAGTACACTAGCGGACAATGAGCAGTTCTTC.

The chain is built from TRBV5-1 and TRBJ2-7; a possible D gene is TRBD1 (7 bases). The germline V and J ends were trimmed by 0 bases and 5 bases, with 12 bases remaining between them. CDR3 length: 14 residues. Germline V gives CDR1 SGHRS, CDR2 YFSETQ. CDR3 protein: CASSLGQGGDEQYF. In nucleotides, the CDR3 is TGCGCCAGCAGCTTGGGACAGGGCGGGGACGAGCAGTACTTC.

The sample holds a few counts of this clone. J is TRBJ2-5 and V is TRBV7-3, with 7 nucleotides matching TRBD2. This CDR3 spans 15 amino acids. The V segment lost 2 bases and the J segment 1 base; nucleotides outside the gene matches: 4. Germline-derived CDR1 and CDR2 are SGHTA and FQGTGA. In nucleotides, the CDR3 is TGTGCCAGCAGCTTAGGGGGGGAAGTCCAAGAGACCCAGTACTTC. Protein: CASSLGGEVQETQYF.

This clone occurred once. The gene calls are TRBV7-9 and TRBJ1-2; a possible D gene is TRBD1 (6 bases). The CDR3 has 13 residues. V lost 2 bases and J lost 3, with 7 bases in between. The germline V gene encodes CDR1 SEHNR and CDR2 FQNEAQ (reference sequence). The CDR3 sequence is CASSLRQDYGYTF. The CDR3, as DNA: TGTGCCAGCAGCTTAAGACAGGACTATGGCTACACCTTC.

V is TRBV9 and J is TRBJ2-2, with D possibly matching TRBD2 (6 bases). Germline V CDR1 and CDR2: SGDLS, YYNGEE. The V gene lost 0 bases and the J gene lost 6 bases, with 15 bases spanning the gap. The CDR3 has 16 residues. The CDR3 DNA is TGTGCCAGCAGCGTAGTGGTGGGAACTAGCCCCGGGGAGCTGTTTTTT. Translation: CASSVVVGTSPGELFF.

The V and J genes are TRBV7-9 and TRBJ2-1, with D perhaps matching TRBD2 (6 bases). Trimming took off 7 bases at V and 4 bases at J, with 14 bases between the two ends. The CDR3 totals 14 residues. Germline loops: CDR1 SEHNR, CDR2 FQNEAQ (reference sequence). The CDR3 sequence: CASTVAENYNEQFF. The CDR3 nucleotides are TGTGCCAGCACCGTAGCGGAAAATTACAATGAGCAGTTCTTC.

The genes are TRBV10-3 and TRBJ2-7; TRBD1 matches at 9 bases. The CDR3 runs 16 residues. The ends lost 3 bases at V and 3 bases at J; junction bases unmatched: 9. Germline-derived CDR1 and CDR2 are ENHRY and SYGVKD. Written as DNA, the CDR3 is TGTGCCATCAGTGACTCAACCCGACAGGGGGGCTACGAGCAGTACTTC. Translated: CAISDSTRQGGYEQYF.

This sequence joins TRBV9 and TRBJ1-2; D not certain. The CDR3 sequence is 14 residues long. Germline lookup yields CDR1 SGDLS and CDR2 YYNGEE. V lost 3 bases and J lost 2, with 11 bases in between. The CDR3 nucleotides are TGTGCCAGCAGCGAGATAACCGGGAACTATGGCTACACCTTC. Its translation: CASSEITGNYGYTF.

This chain's CDR3 is CASSFSGGAGETQYF. Here the CDR3 DNA reads TGTGCCAGCAGCTTCTCCGGGGGAGCAGGGGAGACCCAGTACTTC. The chain joins TRBV7-8 to TRBJ2-5; D is possibly TRBD2 (6 bases). The length of the CDR3 is 15 residues. From germline, CDR1 is SGHVS and CDR2 FQNEAQ. V was trimmed by 3 bases and J by 5 bases, leaving 16 bases between them.

This chain links TRBV6-2 or TRBV6-3 with TRBJ2-1; D possibly corresponds to TRBD2 (6 bases). Germline CDR1 MNHEY, CDR2 SVGEGT. V lost 2 bases and J lost 0, with 8 bases in between. The CDR3 length is 15 residues. CDR3 amino acids: CASSYGTYSYNEQFF. The CDR3 region has the DNA TGTGCCAGCAGTTACGGGACTTACTCCTACAATGAGCAGTTCTTC.

V gene TRBV19 combines with J gene TRBJ2-5; D perhaps matches TRBD1 (5 bases). V was pared by 1 base and J by 4 bases, with 13 bases between. CDR1 and CDR2 (germline): LNHDA, SQIVND (reference sequence). The CDR3 runs to 15 residues. DNA of the CDR3: TGTGCCAGTAGTATAGTGGGCAACCAGGGAGAGACCCAGTACTTC. It specifies CASSIVGNQGETQYF.

The chain carries TRBV10-3 and TRBJ1-6; weak D call: TRBD1 (6 bases). Trimming pared 4 bases from V and 8 bases from J, leaving 15 bases between. The germline V gene has CDR1 ENHRY and CDR2 SYGVKD. The CDR3 runs 15 residues. This CDR3 is CAISADRTGDSPLHF. The CDR3 DNA reads TGTGCCATCAGTGCGGACAGAACAGGTGATTCACCCCTCCACTTT.

The J gene is TRBJ2-1, the V gene TRBV19; the D gene is possibly TRBD2 (5 bases). The V end lost 4 bases, the J end lost 8 bases, and 12 bases lay between the germline ends. Germline lookup yields CDR1 LNHDA and CDR2 SQIVND (reference sequence). This CDR3 contains 13 residues. CDR3 residues: CASSRTRLHEQFF. In DNA form, the CDR3 reads TGTGCCAGTAGTAGAACTAGATTGCATGAGCAGTTCTTC. The variable domain in full, with the rest retrieved from reference TRBV19 and TRBJ2-1, is DGGITQSPKYLFRKEGQNVTLSCEQNLNHDAMYWYRQDPGQGLRLIYYSQIVNDFQKGDIAEGYSVSREKKESFPLTVTSAQKNPTAFYLCASSRTRLHEQFFGPGTRLTVL.

The chain uses TRBV7-2 and TRBJ2-1; D may be TRBD1 (7 bases). CDR3 length: 15 amino acids. V was pared by 6 bases and J by 5 bases, with 17 bases between. Per the germline V gene, CDR1 is SGHTA and CDR2 is FQGNSA. The CDR3 loop reads CASRLSGGTDNEQFF. Here the CDR3 DNA reads TGTGCCAGCAGGTTATCAGGGGGGACGGACAATGAGCAGTTCTTC. The full variable domain, its missing parts supplied by reference TRBV7-2 and TRBJ2-1, is GAGVSQSPSNKVTEKGKDVELRCDPISGHTALYWYRQSLGQGLEFLIYFQGNSAPDKSGLPSDRFSAERTGGSVSTLTIQRTQQEDSAVYLCASRLSGGTDNEQFFGPGTRLTVL.

This chain's CDR3 is CASSAYSGTGTYEQYF. CDR3 sequence (DNA): TGTGCCAGCAGCGCTTATTCCGGGACAGGCACCTACGAGCAGTACTTC. The J gene is TRBJ2-7, the V gene TRBV7-9; 8 bases fit TRBD1. V was clipped by 5 bases and J by 2 bases; unmatched bases: 11. The V gene's germline CDR1 is SEHNR and CDR2 FQNEAQ (reference sequence). The CDR3 runs 16 residues.

The chain couples TRBV6-5 to TRBJ1-3; D remains unclear. This CDR3 comprises 14 residues. Trimming stripped 9 bases from V and 2 bases from J, with 14 bases between. CDR1 and CDR2 (germline): MNHEY, SVGAGI. DNA of the CDR3: TGTGCCAGTATCAGATTCTCTCCTGGAAACACCATATATTTT. This codes for CASIRFSPGNTIYF.

The V and J genes are TRBV7-2 and TRBJ2-1; 8 bases are shared with TRBD2. V lost 2 bases to trimming and J lost 6 bases; unmatched junction nucleotides: 6. Germline-derived CDR1 and CDR2 are SGHTA and FQGNSA. The CDR3 runs 15 residues. CDR3 sequence: CASSLRGLGGNEQFF. The CDR3 DNA is TGTGCCAGCAGCTTAAGGGGACTAGGGGGCAATGAGCAGTTCTTC.

The gene calls are TRBV10-2 and TRBJ1-6; 7 nucleotides align to TRBD1. This CDR3 comprises 14 residues. V lost 6 bases, J lost 9 bases, and 8 bases stayed unmatched. Germline V gene data show CDR1 as WSHSY and CDR2 as SAAADI. The CDR3 DNA reads as TGCGCCAGCAGCGCAAACAGGGGAGGTTCACCCCTCCACTTT. Translation gives CASSANRGGSPLHF.

The chain recombines TRBV5-1 with TRBJ1-4; D not certain. V was pared by 4 bases and J by 8 bases, with 18 bases between. In germline, CDR1 is SGHRS, CDR2 YFSETQ. There are 15 residues in the CDR3. This CDR3 reads CASSHEGFIGEKLFF. In DNA, the CDR3 is TGCGCCAGCAGCCATGAGGGCTTCATAGGGGAAAAACTGTTTTTT.

This chain links TRBV15 with TRBJ1-4; TRBD1 matches 10 bases. CDR3 size: 16 residues. CDR1 and CDR2 (germline): LNHNV, YYDKDF (reference sequence). J lost 6 bases, V lost 0 bases, and 4 bases had no gene match. CDR3: CATSRDTGTGDEKLFF. As DNA, the CDR3 is TGTGCCACCAGCAGAGATACCGGGACAGGGGATGAAAAACTGTTTTTT.

The rearrangement links TRBV6-1 to TRBJ1-4; 8 bases fit TRBD1. Unmatched junction bases numbered 3, after V lost 3 bases and J lost 3 bases. Germline lookup yields CDR1 MNHNS and CDR2 SASEGT. The CDR3 length is 15 residues. The chain's CDR3 is CASSDQQGANEKLFF. CDR3 DNA: TGTGCCAGCAGTGACCAACAGGGGGCTAATGAAAAACTGTTTTTT.

This chain links TRBV12-3 or TRBV12-4 with TRBJ1-6, with D unresolved. V dropped 5 bases and J dropped 10 bases, with 12 bases sitting between them. The CDR3 is made up of 13 amino acids. The CDR3 spells CASSAQQQSPLHF. CDR3 in DNA: TGTGCCAGCAGTGCGCAACAGCAATCACCCCTCCACTTT.